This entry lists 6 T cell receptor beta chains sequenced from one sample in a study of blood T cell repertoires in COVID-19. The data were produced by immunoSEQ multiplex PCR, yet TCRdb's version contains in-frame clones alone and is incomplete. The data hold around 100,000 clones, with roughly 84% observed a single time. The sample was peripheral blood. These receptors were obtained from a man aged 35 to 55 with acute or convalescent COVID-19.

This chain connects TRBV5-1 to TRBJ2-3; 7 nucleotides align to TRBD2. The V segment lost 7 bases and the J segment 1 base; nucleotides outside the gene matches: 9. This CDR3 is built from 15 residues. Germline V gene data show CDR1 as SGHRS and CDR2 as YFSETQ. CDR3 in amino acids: CASAGLESGTDTQYF. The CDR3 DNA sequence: TGCGCCAGCGCCGGACTAGAATCGGGCACAGATACGCAGTATTTT.

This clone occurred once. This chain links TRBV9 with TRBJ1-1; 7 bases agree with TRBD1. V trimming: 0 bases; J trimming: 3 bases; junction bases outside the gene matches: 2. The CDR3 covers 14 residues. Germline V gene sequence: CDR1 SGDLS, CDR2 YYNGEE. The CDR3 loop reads CASSVGQGDTEAFF. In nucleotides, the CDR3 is TGTGCCAGCAGCGTAGGTCAGGGGGACACTGAAGCTTTCTTT.

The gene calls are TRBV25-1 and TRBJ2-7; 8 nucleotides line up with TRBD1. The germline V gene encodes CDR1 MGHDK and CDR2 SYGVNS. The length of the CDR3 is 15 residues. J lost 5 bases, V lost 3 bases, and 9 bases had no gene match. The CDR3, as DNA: TGTGCCAGCAGTGAGACCGGGACAGGTTCTAACGAGCAGTACTTC. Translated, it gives CASSETGTGSNEQYF.

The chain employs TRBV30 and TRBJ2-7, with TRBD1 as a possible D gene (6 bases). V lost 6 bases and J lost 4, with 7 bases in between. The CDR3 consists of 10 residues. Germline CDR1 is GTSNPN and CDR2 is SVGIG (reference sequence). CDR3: CACGQYEQYF. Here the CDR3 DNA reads TGTGCCTGCGGACAGTACGAGCAGTACTTC.

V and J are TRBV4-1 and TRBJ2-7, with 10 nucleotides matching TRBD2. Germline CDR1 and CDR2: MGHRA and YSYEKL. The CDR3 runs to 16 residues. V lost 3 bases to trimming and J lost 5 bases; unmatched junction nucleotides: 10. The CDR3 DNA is TGCGCCAGCAGCCATCCGCTAGCGGGGGCCGCCAACGAGCAGTACTTC. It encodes CASSHPLAGAANEQYF.

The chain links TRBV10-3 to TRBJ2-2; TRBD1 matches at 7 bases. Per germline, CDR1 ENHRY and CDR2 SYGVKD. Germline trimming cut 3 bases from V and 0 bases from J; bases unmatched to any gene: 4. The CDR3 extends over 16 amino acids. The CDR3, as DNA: TGTGCCATCAGTGAAGGCAGGGGGACGAACACCGGGGAGCTGTTTTTT. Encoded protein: CAISEGRGTNTGELFF.